Ten or more counts support the clone carrying this T cell receptor (beta chain). Its target is unknown. The sample is drawn from a study of T cells after yellow fever vaccination. The study's findings and limits: Post-booster repertoires contained most primary-vaccination clones again (about 95% CD4, less than 90% CD8). Shared CD4/CD8 clonotypes were a small share, likely from convergent recombination.

Each CDR3 protein is one row after TCRdb ran MiXCR on the 5' RACE reads. The sample includes 300,000 to 350,000 distinct CDR3 sequences, 3% to 4.5% of them seen just once. Germline V gives CDR1 SGDLS, CDR2 YYNGEE. There are 13 residues in the CDR3. V was shortened by 3 bases and J by 2 bases, with 8 bases between the two germline ends. This chain uses TRBV9 with TRBJ2-5; the D gene is possibly TRBD2 (6 bases). Sequencing was performed on PBMCs, taken 5 days after the yellow fever booster vaccination. The sequence was obtained from a man between 18 and 29 years old who received the YFV17D yellow fever vaccine. The CDR3 sequence is CASSAGTQETQYF. DNA of the CDR3: TGTGCCAGCAGCGCGGGGACTCAAGAGACCCAGTACTTC.